This T cell receptor beta chain was captured in a study of CD8 T cells in Susac syndrome. Random hexamers were used to reverse transcribe an amount of roughly 0.45 to 1 ug RNA. TCR beta CDR3 was amplified by immunoSEQ multiplex PCR. This amplification extended across 54 Vbeta and 13 Jbeta segments. TCRdb processed the immunoSEQ multiplex PCR reads anew with MiXCR; each CDR3 protein has one entry. The table includes about 300,000 distinct CDR3 sequences, around 85% detected once. The V gene's germline CDR1 is MGHRA and CDR2 YSYEKL. The CDR3 spans 14 residues. V was cut by 0 bases and J by 4 bases, with 7 bases left in between.

The chain carries TRBV4-1 and TRBJ2-1; no firm D call. The sequence came from a human donor with multiple sclerosis. The source material was CD8+ T cells from PBMCs. CDR3 in amino acids: CASSQEKKYNEQFF. CDR3 nucleotide sequence: TGCGCCAGCAGCCAAGAGAAGAAGTACAATGAGCAGTTCTTC.